The clone carrying this TCR beta chain was observed at least ten times. Its target is not known. The record originates from a study of T cell repertoires in cytomegalovirus infection. Study overall: The authors relied on CMV epitopes, both recently identified HLA-C-restricted and well-studied HLA-B-restricted. Study results and caveats: The ex vivo response was dominated by HLA-C-restricted CMV-specific TCR beta clonotypes. Carriers of CMV plus the relevant HLA were identified by cumulative public TCR beta family frequency.

TCRdb re-called the reads with MiXCR, one entry per CDR3 protein. The sample shows more than 110,000 distinct CDR3 sequences, 32% of them seen only once. V shed 5 bases, J shed 4 bases, and the junction held 8 bases outside the gene matches. The CDR3 is made up of 15 amino acids. The clonotype originates from a human donor in good health (CMV status not recorded). Some clones in this sample may be carry-over from other donors' samples. The V and J genes are TRBV12-3 or TRBV12-4 and TRBJ1-5; 7 bases map to TRBD1. The material was CD8+ T cells from cultured PBMCs, obtained from culture after CMV antigen stimulation. CDR3 residues: CASSRNRGGNQPQHF. The CDR3 nucleotides are TGTGCCAGCAGTCGCAACAGGGGAGGAAATCAGCCCCAGCATTTT.